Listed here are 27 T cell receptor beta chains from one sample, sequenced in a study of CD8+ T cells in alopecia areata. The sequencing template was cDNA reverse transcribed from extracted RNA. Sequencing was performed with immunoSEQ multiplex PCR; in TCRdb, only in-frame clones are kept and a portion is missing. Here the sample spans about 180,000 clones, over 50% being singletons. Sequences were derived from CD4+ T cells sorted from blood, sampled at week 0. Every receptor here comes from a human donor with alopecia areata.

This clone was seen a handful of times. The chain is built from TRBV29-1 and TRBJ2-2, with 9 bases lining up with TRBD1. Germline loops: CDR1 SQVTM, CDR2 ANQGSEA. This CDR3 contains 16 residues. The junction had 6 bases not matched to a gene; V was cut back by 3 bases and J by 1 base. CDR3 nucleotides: TGCAGCGTTGAGGCCGGACAGGGGAAGAACACCGGGGAGCTGTTTTTT. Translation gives CSVEAGQGKNTGELFF.

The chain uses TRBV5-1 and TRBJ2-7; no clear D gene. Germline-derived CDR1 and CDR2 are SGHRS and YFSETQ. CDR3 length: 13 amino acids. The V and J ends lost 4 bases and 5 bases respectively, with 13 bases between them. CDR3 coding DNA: TGCGCCAGCAGCGAGTCCGGGTACGACGAGCAGTACTTC. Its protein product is CASSESGYDEQYF. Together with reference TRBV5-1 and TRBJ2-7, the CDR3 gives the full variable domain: KAGVTQTPRYLIKTRGQQVTLSCSPISGHRSVSWYQQTPGQGLQFLFEYFSETQRNKGNFPGRFSGRQFSNSRSEMNVSTLELGDSALYLCASSESGYDEQYFGPGTRLTVT.

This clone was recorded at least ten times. CDR3 in amino acids: CASSGGQRPDTQYF. CDR3 DNA sequence: TGTGCCAGCAGTGGCGGACAGAGGCCCGATACGCAGTATTTT. The chain combines TRBV6-5 with TRBJ2-3; D might be TRBD1 (6 bases). V lost 5 bases to trimming and J lost 6 bases, with 15 bases between them. This CDR3 region has 14 residues. From germline, CDR1 is MNHEY and CDR2 SVGAGI.

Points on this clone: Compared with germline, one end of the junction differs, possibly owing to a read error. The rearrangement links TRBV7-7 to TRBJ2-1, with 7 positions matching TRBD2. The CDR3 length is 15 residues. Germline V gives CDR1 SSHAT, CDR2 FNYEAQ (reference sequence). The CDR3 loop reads CASSLAWGGDNEQFF. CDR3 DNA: TGTGCTAGCAGCTTAGCTTGGGGGGGAGACAATGAGCAGTTCTTC.

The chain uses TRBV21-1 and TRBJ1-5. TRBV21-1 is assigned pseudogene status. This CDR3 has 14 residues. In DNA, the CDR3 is TGTGCCAGCAAAGGGGGAGGGGGTGGTCAGCCCCAGCATTTT. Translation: CASKGGGGGQPQHF.

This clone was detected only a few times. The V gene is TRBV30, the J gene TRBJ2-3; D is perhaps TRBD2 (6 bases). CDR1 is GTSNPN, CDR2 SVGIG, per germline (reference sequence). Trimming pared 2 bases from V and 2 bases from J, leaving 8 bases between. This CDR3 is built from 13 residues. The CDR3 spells CAWSPGVTDTQYF. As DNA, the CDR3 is TGTGCCTGGAGTCCGGGGGTCACAGATACGCAGTATTTT.

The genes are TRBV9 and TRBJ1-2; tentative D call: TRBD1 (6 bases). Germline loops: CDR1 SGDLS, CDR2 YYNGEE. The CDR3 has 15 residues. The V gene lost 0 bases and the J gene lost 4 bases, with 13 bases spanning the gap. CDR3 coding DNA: TGTGCCAGCAGCGTAGAGGCGGGGGCCCGCTATGGCTACACCTTC. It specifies CASSVEAGARYGYTF.

CDR3 in DNA: TGCGCCAGCAGTGAGTTAGGGGATACGCAGTATTTT. Amino acids: CASSELGDTQYF. The V gene is TRBV10-2, the J gene TRBJ2-3, with no clear D. Per the germline V gene, CDR1 is WSHSY and CDR2 is SAAADI. This CDR3 region has 12 residues. Trimming left V 1 base short and J 6 bases short, with 5 bases between.

The CDR3 loop reads CAWSRGGTNYGYTF. As DNA, the CDR3 is TGTGCCTGGAGTCGGGGAGGGACTAACTATGGCTACACCTTC. The chain links TRBV30 to TRBJ1-2; no definite D call. Deletions cut 2 bases from V and 0 bases from J, with 10 bases between. Germline V gene sequence: CDR1 GTSNPN, CDR2 SVGIG (reference sequence). This CDR3 region has 14 residues.

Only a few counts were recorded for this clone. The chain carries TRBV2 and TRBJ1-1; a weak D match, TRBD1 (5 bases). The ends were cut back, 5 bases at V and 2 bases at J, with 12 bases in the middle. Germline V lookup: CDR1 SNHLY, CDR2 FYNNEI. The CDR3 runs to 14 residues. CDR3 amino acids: CASSPDRFNTEAFF. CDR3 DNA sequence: TGTGCCAGCAGTCCAGACAGATTTAACACTGAAGCTTTCTTT.

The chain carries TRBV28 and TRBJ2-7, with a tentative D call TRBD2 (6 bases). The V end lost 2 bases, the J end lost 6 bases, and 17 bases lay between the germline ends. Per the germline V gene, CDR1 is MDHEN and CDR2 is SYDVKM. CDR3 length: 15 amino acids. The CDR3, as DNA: TGTGCCAGCAGTTTAGGGGGGACGGTGGGAGCCGAGCAGTACTTC. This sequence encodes CASSLGGTVGAEQYF.

CDR3 amino acids: CASSETAGNTIYF. The CDR3 DNA follows: TGTGCCAGCAGCGAAACAGCTGGAAACACCATATATTTT. This chain joins TRBV9 and TRBJ1-3; D gene unclear. V lost 3 bases and J 2 bases, leaving 6 bases between the germline ends. CDR1 and CDR2 (germline): SGDLS, YYNGEE. This CDR3 contains 13 residues.

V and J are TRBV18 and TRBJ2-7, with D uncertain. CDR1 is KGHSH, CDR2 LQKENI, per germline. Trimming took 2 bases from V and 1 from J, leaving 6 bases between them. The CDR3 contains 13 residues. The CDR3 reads CASSPGISYEQYF. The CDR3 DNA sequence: TGTGCCAGCTCACCAGGGATATCCTACGAGCAGTACTTC.

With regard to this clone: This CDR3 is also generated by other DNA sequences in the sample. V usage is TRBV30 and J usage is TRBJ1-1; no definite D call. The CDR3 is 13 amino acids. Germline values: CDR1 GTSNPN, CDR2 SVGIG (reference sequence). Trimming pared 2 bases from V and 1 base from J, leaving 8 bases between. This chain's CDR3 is CAWSRQENTEAFF. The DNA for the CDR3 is TGTGCCTGGAGTAGGCAGGAGAACACTGAAGCTTTCTTT.

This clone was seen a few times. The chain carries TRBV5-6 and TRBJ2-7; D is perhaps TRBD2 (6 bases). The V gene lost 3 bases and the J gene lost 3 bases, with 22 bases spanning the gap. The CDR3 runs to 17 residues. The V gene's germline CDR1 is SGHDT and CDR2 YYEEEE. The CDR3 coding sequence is TGTGCCAGCAGCTCCTACCCACCTTCGGGACTCCTCTACGAGCAGTACTTC. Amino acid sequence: CASSSYPPSGLLYEQYF.

The chain's CDR3 is CASSAGQGMDEQYF. The CDR3 region has the DNA TGTGCCAGCAGTGCGGGACAGGGGATGGACGAGCAGTACTTC. This chain connects TRBV25-1 to TRBJ2-7; 10 bases map to TRBD1. V trimming: 4 bases; J trimming: 5 bases; junction bases outside the gene matches: 5. This CDR3 is 14 amino acids long. The germline gives CDR1 MGHDK, CDR2 SYGVNS.

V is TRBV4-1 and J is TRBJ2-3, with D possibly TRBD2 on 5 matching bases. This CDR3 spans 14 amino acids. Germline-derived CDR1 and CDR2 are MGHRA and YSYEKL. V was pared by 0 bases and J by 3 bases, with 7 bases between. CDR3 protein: CASSQDPGTDTQYF. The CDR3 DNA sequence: TGCGCCAGCAGCCAAGATCCGGGGACAGATACGCAGTATTTT.

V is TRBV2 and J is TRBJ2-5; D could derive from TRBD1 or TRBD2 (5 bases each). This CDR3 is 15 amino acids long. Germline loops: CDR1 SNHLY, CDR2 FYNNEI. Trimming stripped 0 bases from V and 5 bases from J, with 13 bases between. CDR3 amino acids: CASSEAALEGETQYF. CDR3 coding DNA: TGTGCCAGCAGTGAAGCGGCTCTAGAGGGGGAGACCCAGTACTTC.

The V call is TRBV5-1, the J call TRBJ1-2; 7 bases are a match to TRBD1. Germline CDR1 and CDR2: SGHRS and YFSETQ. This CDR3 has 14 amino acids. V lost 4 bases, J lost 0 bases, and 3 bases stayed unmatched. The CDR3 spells CASSGGQTNYGYTF. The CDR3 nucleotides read TGCGCCAGCAGCGGGGGACAGACTAACTATGGCTACACCTTC.

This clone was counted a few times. CDR3 sequence (DNA): TGTGCCAGCAGTTACTACCACAGTTGGAACACTGAAGCTTTCTTT. It codes for CASSYYHSWNTEAFF. V is TRBV6-5 and J is TRBJ1-1, with D hard to call. This CDR3 has 15 amino acids. V lost 1 base, J lost 1 base, and 10 bases lay in between. From germline, CDR1 is MNHEY and CDR2 SVGAGI.

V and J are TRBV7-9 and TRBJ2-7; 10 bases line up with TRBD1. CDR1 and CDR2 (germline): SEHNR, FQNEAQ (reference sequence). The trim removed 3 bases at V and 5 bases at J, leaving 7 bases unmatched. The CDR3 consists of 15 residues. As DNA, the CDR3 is TGTGCCAGCAGCTTGGCTGGGACAGGGGCTCACGAGCAGTACTTC. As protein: CASSLAGTGAHEQYF.

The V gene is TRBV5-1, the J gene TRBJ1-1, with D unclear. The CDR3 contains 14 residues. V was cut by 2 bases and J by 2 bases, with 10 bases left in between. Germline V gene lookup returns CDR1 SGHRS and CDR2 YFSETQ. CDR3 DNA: TGCGCCAGCAGCTTCAACGCAGATAACACTGAAGCTTTCTTT. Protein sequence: CASSFNADNTEAFF.

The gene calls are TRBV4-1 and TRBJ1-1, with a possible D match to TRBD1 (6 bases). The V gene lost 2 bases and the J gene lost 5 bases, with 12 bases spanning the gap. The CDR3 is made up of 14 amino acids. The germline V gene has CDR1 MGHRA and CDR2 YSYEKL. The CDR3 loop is CASSQFTGRTEAFF. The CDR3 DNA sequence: TGCGCCAGCAGCCAATTTACAGGGCGAACTGAAGCTTTCTTT.

The CDR3 DNA reads as TGTGCCAGCAGACAGGGTTTTGGGGAAAAACTGTTTTTT. Translating gives CASRQGFGEKLFF. This chain links TRBV25-1 with TRBJ1-4, with a tentative D call TRBD1 (6 bases). The V end was cut by 6 bases, the J end by 8 bases, with 13 bases between. The CDR3 extends over 13 amino acids. Germline CDR1 is MGHDK and CDR2 is SYGVNS.

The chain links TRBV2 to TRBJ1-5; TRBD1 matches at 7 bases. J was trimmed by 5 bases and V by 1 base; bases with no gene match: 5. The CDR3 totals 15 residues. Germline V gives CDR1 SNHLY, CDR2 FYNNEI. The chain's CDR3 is CASSEGGQAHQPQHF. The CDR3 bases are TGTGCCAGCAGTGAAGGTGGACAGGCCCATCAGCCCCAGCATTTT.

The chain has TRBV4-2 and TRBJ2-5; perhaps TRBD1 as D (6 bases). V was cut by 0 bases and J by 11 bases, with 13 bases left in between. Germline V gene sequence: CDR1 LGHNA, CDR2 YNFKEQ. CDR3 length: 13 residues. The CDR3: CASSQDAQGRQYF. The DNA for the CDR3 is TGTGCCAGCAGCCAAGATGCACAGGGAAGGCAGTACTTC.

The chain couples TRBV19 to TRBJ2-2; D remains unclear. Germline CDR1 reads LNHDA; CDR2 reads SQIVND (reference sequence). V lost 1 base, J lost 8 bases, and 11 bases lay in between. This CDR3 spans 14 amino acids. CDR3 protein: CASSIVGLSGELFF. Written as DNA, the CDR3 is TGTGCCAGTAGTATAGTGGGGTTGTCAGGGGAGCTGTTTTTT.